This T cell receptor beta chain was recorded in a study of Graves' ophthalmopathy and Graves' hyperthyroidism (dated by TCRdb to the late 2010s). In the study overall: Peripheral blood was collected at initial diagnosis, before any treatment. The study used signatures of the TCR beta repertoire to tell Graves' ophthalmopathy apart from Graves' hyperthyroidism and to predict which patients would progress to ophthalmopathy. In total, 135 blood samples were TCR-sequenced: fewer than 50 ophthalmopathy, some 75 hyperthyroidism and some 17 hyperthyroidism-to-ophthalmopathy patients. To explore V-J signatures that distinguish ophthalmopathy from hyperthyroidism, a discovery set of roughly 98 patients was enrolled, made up of 43 with ophthalmopathy and roughly 55 with stable hyperthyroidism. For independent validation, a separate cohort was made up of fewer than 20 hyperthyroidism patients plus 17 patients who later progressed from hyperthyroidism to ophthalmopathy. In roughly six hyperthyroidism patients, the T-cell repertoire of thyroid tissue was compared with the T-cell repertoire of blood. Once sampling was done, hyperthyroidism patients were given methimazole at a starting dose of 30 mg daily, while ophthalmopathy patients were given high-dose intravenous methylprednisolone.

Overall study results and their limits: In validation, the model predicted ophthalmopathy progression with 70.59% sensitivity and about 73% specificity; roughly eleven predicted patients were CT-confirmed with GO in a median of roughly 6.8 months. Most expanded thyroid clonotypes with a frequency above 0.001 also appeared in blood, which suggests that blood repertoires may reflect the immune response in the thyroid. Sample size was not predetermined statistically, and investigators were not blinded to group allocation. In cross-validation, the 13-signature model distinguished ophthalmopathy from stable hyperthyroidism with around 86% sensitivity and 81% to 82% specificity, while in the test set the corresponding values were 80% and 75%.

The germline V gene encodes CDR1 SNHLY and CDR2 FYNNEI. From the cysteine up to the phenylalanine, the CDR3 has a length of 14 residues. Just CDR3 DNA is preserved here, 42 bases in frame from base 1. The germline ends are 15 bases apart after V is trimmed by 5 bases and J by 5 bases. The ophthalmopathy patients had moderately to severely active disease, with a Clinical Activity Score of 3 or higher, a NOSPECS grade of 4 or higher, and a disease duration of less than 3 months. Patients were excluded if they had other autoimmune diseases, uncontrolled infections, pregnancy or lactation. Diagnosis relied on clinical symptoms, serum thyroxine, TRAb, thyroid ultrasound and orbital computed tomography. Ficoll-Paque density gradient centrifugation was used to isolate PBMCs from 10 ml of fresh peripheral blood. Total RNA was extracted using Trizol reagent, and RNA quality was checked on an Agilent 2100 Bioanalyzer.

This clonotype was recorded many times. Its antigen has not been determined. Within one base of it there is no much larger clone, and no base qualities were kept. For repertoire sequencing, the TCR beta CDR3 regions were amplified from RNA transcripts. HTBI primers and the Qiagen OneStep RT-PCR kit were used in a first-round RT-PCR, which was followed by a second-round multiplex PCR, size selection and purification. Libraries were sequenced on an Illumina HiSeq2000 using paired-end 100 bp reads. Per the authors' processing: Reads were processed with SOAPnuke, discarding reads with adapters, uncalled bases, mean Phred below 15, or no exact constant-primer or identifier match. High-quality paired reads were merged with COPE v1.2.5. Unique nucleotide sequences were defined as clonotypes and aligned to IMGT TRB V, D and J references using MiTCR v1.1. Analysis was restricted to V-J combinations with a frequency above 0.0001, which covered 98% to 99.2% of repertoires. For each V-J combination, a TCR clonal expansion and chaos score was defined as the ratio of F50 clonal expansion to chaos observed in the TCRdist matrix. Welch's t-statistics and random forest were used to reduce the features to about a dozen V-J combinations, which were then used as input to a naive Bayes classifier. Thyroid-blood repertoire similarity was quantified with the Morisita-Horn index. The raw public reads went through TCRdb reprocessing: fastp at Q25, MiXCR clone calling, in-frame beta chains kept. Every CDR3 protein is listed once, alongside the most common genes and DNA of its rows. The V and J calls and clone size are TCRdb's, not the authors'. In all, the sample holds hundreds of thousands of distinct CDR3 sequences, and 40% of those were seen once. The top ten clones comprise 44% of the sample.

The sequence joins TRBV2 to TRBJ2-5, with the identity of the D gene unclear. This clonotype was obtained from an adult man with Graves' ophthalmopathy. Sequenced material: peripheral blood. The encoded CDR3 is CASSSRHSSETQYF. The nucleotides read TGTGCCAGCAGTTCAAGGCACAGCTCGGAGACCCAGTACTTC. Joined to the reference TRBV2 and TRBJ2-5 proteins, this CDR3 gives the full variable domain: EPEVTQTPSHQVTQMGQEVILRCVPISNHLYFYWYRQILGQKVEFLVSFYNNEISEKSEIFDDQFSVERPDGSNFTLKIRSTKLEDSAMYFCASSSRHSSETQYFGPGTRLLVL.